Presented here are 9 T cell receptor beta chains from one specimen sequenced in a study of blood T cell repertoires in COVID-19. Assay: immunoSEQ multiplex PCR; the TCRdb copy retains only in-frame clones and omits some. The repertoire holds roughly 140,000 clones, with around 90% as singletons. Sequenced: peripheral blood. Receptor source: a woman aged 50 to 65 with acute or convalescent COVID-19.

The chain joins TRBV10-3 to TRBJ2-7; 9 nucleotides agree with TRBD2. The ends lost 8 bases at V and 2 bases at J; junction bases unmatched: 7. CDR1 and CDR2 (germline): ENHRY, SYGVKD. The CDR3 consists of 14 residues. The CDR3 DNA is TGTGCCATCTCACCGACTAGCGGAGCCTACGAGCAGTACTTC. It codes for CAISPTSGAYEQYF.

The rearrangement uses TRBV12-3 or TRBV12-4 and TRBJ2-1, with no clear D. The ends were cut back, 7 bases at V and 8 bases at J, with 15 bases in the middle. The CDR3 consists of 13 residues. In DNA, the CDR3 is TGTGCCAGCACCCAGGCCCGACCCCATGAGCAGTTCTTC. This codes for CASTQARPHEQFF.

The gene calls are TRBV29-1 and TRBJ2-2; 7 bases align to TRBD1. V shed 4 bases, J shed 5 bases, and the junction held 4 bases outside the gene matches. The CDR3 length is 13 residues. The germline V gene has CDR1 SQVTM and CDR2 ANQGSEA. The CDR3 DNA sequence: TGCAGCGTTGGGTACAGGGGAACCGGGGAGCTGTTTTTT. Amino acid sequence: CSVGYRGTGELFF.

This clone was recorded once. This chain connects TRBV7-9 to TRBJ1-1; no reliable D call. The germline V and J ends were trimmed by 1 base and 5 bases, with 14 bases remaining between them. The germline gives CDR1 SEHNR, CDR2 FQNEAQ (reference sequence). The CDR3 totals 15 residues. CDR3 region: CASSLGAQFGTEAFF. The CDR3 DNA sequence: TGTGCCAGCAGCTTAGGAGCACAGTTCGGAACTGAAGCTTTCTTT.

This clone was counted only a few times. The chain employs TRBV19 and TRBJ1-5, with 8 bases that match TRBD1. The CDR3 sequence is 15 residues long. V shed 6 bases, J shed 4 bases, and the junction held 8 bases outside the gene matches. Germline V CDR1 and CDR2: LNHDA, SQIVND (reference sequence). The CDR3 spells CASRSGTGGNQPQHF. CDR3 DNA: TGTGCCAGTAGATCCGGGACAGGAGGGAATCAGCCCCAGCATTTT.

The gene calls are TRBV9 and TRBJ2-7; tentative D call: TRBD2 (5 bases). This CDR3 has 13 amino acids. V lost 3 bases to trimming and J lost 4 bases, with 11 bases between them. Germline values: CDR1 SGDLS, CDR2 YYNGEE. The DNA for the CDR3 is TGTGCCAGCAGCGCCCCGGGGTCGTACGAGCAGTACTTC. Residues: CASSAPGSYEQYF.

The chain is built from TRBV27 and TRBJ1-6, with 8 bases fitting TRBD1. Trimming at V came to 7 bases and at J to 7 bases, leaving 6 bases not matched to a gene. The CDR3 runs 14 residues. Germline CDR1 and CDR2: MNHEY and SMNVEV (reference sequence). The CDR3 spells CASMQGAKNSPLHF. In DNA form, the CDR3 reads TGTGCCAGCATGCAGGGGGCTAAAAATTCACCCCTCCACTTT.

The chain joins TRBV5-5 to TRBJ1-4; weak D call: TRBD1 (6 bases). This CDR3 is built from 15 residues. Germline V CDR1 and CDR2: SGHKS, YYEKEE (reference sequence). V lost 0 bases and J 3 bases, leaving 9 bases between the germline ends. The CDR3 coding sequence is TGTGCCAGCAGCTTGGATAGGGGGTCTAATGAAAAACTGTTTTTT. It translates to CASSLDRGSNEKLFF. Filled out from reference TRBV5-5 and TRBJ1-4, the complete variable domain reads DAGVTQSPTHLIKTRGQQVTLRCSPISGHKSVSWYQQVLGQGPQFIFQYYEKEERGRGNFPDRFSARQFPNYSSELNVNALLLGDSALYLCASSLDRGSNEKLFFGSGTQLSVL.

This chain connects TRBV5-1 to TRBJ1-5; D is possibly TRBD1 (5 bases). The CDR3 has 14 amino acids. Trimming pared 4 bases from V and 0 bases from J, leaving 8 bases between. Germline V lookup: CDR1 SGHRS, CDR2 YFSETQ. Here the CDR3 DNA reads TGCGCCAGCAGCGCAGGGTCTAGCAATCAGCCCCAGCATTTT. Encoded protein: CASSAGSSNQPQHF.